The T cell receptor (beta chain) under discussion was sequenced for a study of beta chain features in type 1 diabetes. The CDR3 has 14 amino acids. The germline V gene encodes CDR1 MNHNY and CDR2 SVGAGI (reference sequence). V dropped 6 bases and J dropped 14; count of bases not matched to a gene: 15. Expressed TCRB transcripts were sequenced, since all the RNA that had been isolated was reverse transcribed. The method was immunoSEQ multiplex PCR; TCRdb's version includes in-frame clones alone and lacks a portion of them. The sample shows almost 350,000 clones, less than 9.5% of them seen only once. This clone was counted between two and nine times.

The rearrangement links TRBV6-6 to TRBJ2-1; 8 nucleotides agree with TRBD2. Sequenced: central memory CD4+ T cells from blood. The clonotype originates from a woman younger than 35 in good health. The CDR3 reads CASSGGGTSLTEFF. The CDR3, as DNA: TGTGCCAGCAGCGGCGGAGGGACTAGTCTAACGGAGTTCTTC.